This T cell receptor beta chain is from a study of blood T cell repertoires in COVID-19. Study-level information: PBMCs, B-cell-depleted T cells, or T cells were the source of the cDNA or gDNA that made up the material.

Repertoires were generated with immunoSEQ multiplex PCR, while TCRdb's copy carries only in-frame clones and drops some. The table lists 350,000 or so clones, about nine tenths of them singletons, with just over 1% in the top ten. Recruits, aged about 18 to 90 years, lived in under 25 US areas. Grouping used clinical history reported by participants in a survey and questionnaire. Participants classified as exposed had met a COVID-19 case within 2 weeks before study entry. V shed 8 bases and J shed 1 base, with 16 bases lying between them. CDR1 SEHNR and CDR2 FQNEAQ come from the germline V gene (reference sequence). CDR3 size: 15 residues.

The chain couples TRBV7-9 to TRBJ2-3; possibly TRBD2 for D (6 bases). This sequence originates from a woman aged 30 to 39 who had been exposed to COVID-19. The sequenced sample was PBMCs or T cells enriched from blood (not recorded which). CDR3 DNA: TGTGCCAGCGGGCCTCGGGCTAGCGGCACAGATACGCAGTATTTT. This codes for CASGPRASGTDTQYF.